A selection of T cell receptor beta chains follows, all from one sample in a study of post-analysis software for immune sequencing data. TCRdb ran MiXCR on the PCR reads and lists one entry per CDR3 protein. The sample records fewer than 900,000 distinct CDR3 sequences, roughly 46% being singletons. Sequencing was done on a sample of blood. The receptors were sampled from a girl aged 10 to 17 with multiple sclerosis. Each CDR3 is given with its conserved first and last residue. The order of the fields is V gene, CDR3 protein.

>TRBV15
CATSNGPSGRVYNEQFF
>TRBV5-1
CASSADIFYGYTF
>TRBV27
CASKSSVSLDEQFF
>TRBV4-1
CASSQDHPGTGANVLTF
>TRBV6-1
CASSEQPGQQETQYF
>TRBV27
CASSFGHGTPEQYF
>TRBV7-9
CASRSGTSGSNEQFF
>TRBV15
CATSREQGAYNEQFF
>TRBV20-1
CSATHRAMGYYHTDTQYF
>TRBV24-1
CATRNRSSGGSTDTQYF
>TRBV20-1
CSAWSDSTYEQYF
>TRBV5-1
CASSYSGRDTQYF
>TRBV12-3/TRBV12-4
CASSLSGTRANEQFF
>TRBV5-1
CASSFERAEQFF
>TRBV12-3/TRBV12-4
CASSLTGTGLSEQYF
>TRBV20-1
CSAEPRGQRGMVQYF
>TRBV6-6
CASRTGVGTDTQYF
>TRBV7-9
CASSPGLAGGGAYEQYF
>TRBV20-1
CSARGPVAGQETQYF
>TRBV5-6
CASSLLGPNMDTGAFF
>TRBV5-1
CASSLADRTTDTQYF
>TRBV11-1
CASSFPLAGTDTQYF
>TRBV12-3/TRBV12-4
CASSPGRGTVDGYTF
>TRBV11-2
CASNSVGLGSYNEQFF
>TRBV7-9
CASRINTDTQYF
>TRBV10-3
CAISELWQGAYEQYF
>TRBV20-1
CSALAGGLSSYEQYF
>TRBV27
CASGGQYNSPLHF
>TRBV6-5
CASSYRLAGVNEQYF
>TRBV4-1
CASSQELVAGALWGEQFF
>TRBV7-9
CASSSAATPGLPTDTQYF
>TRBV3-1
CASSPGPGLGGFYEQYF
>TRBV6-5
CASSHRTGGNTEAFF